These 28 T cell receptor beta chains came from one sample sequenced in a study of shared clonotypes between healthy human individuals. The assay was immunoSEQ multiplex PCR, and TCRdb's table has in-frame clones only and misses some. The sample consists of about 2.4 million clones, more than 85% of them appearing once. Input material: naive CD4+ T cells from PBMCs. Subset of the sample: CD45RA+ positively selected. These receptors were obtained from a man aged 18 to 30 in good health. Some clones in this sample may be carry-over from other donors' samples.

The chain employs TRBV5-1 and TRBJ2-3; the D gene is possibly TRBD2 (5 bases). V was shortened by 0 bases and J by 3 bases, with 11 bases between the two germline ends. This CDR3 has 15 amino acids. CDR1 and CDR2 from the germline V gene are SGHRS and YFSETQ. This chain's CDR3 is CASSLDPGMTDTQYF. DNA of the CDR3: TGCGCCAGCAGCTTGGACCCGGGGATGACAGATACGCAGTATTTT.

This clone appeared a single time. This rearrangement joins TRBV2 to TRBJ2-7; 8 bases align to TRBD1. This CDR3 has 12 amino acids. The V gene end was trimmed by 7 bases and the J gene end by 6 bases; junction bases not matched to a gene: 5. Germline assignment: CDR1 SNHLY and CDR2 FYNNEI. The CDR3 sequence is CASTRQGSEQYF. The CDR3 bases are TGTGCCAGCACTAGACAGGGGTCCGAGCAGTACTTC.

V and J are TRBV27 and TRBJ2-1; D may be TRBD1 (6 bases). CDR1 and CDR2 from the germline V gene are MNHEY and SMNVEV (reference sequence). The CDR3 has 16 amino acids. V was clipped by 8 bases and J by 0 bases, with 17 bases between them. DNA for the CDR3: TGTGCCAGCCTCCAAAGGGCGGACAGCTCCTACAATGAGCAGTTCTTC. It is translated as CASLQRADSSYNEQFF.

The J gene is TRBJ2-7, the V gene TRBV2; 8 nucleotides agree with TRBD2. The CDR3 extends over 19 amino acids. The germline V gene encodes CDR1 SNHLY and CDR2 FYNNEI. With 6 bases clipped from V and 5 bases from J, the junction kept 24 bases outside the gene matches. The CDR3 sequence: CASSDGAWFLREVRDEQYF. DNA of the CDR3: TGTGCCAGCAGCGACGGGGCCTGGTTCTTGCGGGAGGTCAGGGACGAGCAGTACTTC. Full variable domain (rest looked up from reference TRBV2 and TRBJ2-7): EPEVTQTPSHQVTQMGQEVILRCVPISNHLYFYWYRQILGQKVEFLVSFYNNEISEKSEIFDDQFSVERPDGSNFTLKIRSTKLEDSAMYFCASSDGAWFLREVRDEQYFGPGTRLTVT.

The rearrangement uses TRBV7-2 and TRBJ2-3; the match to TRBD2 covers 12 bases. V shed 5 bases and J 4 bases; nucleotides not matched to a gene: 7. CDR3 size: 16 residues. Germline V CDR1 and CDR2: SGHTA, FQGNSA. CDR3 protein: CASSPGLAGSADTQYF. For the CDR3, the DNA is TGTGCCAGCAGCCCAGGACTAGCGGGAAGCGCAGATACGCAGTATTTT.

The chain employs TRBV2 and TRBJ2-7; 7 positions match TRBD1. J gave up 9 bases and V 5 bases, and 10 bases lay outside the gene matches. This CDR3 has 13 amino acids. Germline assignment: CDR1 SNHLY and CDR2 FYNNEI. CDR3 nucleotide sequence: TGTGCCAGCAGTCGTACAGGGGTTAGAGCGCAGTACTTC. Protein: CASSRTGVRAQYF.

This sequence joins TRBV28 and TRBJ2-1; TRBD1 agrees at 11 bases. The ends lost 3 bases at V and 8 bases at J; junction bases unmatched: 9. Germline CDR1 and CDR2: MDHEN and SYDVKM. This CDR3 is 16 amino acids long. The DNA for the CDR3 is TGTGCCAGCAGTTTGCTTAGGGACAGGGGGTTCGATGAGCAGTTCTTC. It encodes CASSLLRDRGFDEQFF.

V is TRBV5-6 and J is TRBJ1-3; 10 nucleotides line up with TRBD1. V trimming: 4 bases; J trimming: 0 bases; junction bases outside the gene matches: 7. This CDR3 spans 17 amino acids. In germline, CDR1 is SGHDT, CDR2 YYEEEE. Here the CDR3 reads CASSRQGAQSSGNTIYF. As DNA, the CDR3 is TGTGCCAGCAGCAGACAGGGGGCGCAGAGCTCTGGAAACACCATATATTTT. Together with reference TRBV5-6 and TRBJ1-3, the CDR3 gives the full variable domain: DAGVTQSPTHLIKTRGQQVTLRCSPKSGHDTVSWYQQALGQGPQFIFQYYEEEERQRGNFPDRFSGHQFPNYSSELNVNALLLGDSALYLCASSRQGAQSSGNTIYFGEGSWLTVV.

The rearrangement links TRBV30 to TRBJ1-3; 7 bases line up with TRBD1. Looked up from germline, CDR1 is GTSNPN and CDR2 is SVGIG (reference sequence). This CDR3 has 15 amino acids. V was clipped by 3 bases and J by 0 bases; unmatched bases: 5. CDR3 nucleotides: TGTGCCTGGAGCATGGGGACAGCCTCTGGAAACACCATATATTTT. Translation: CAWSMGTASGNTIYF.

This rearrangement joins TRBV5-1 to TRBJ1-4, with TRBD1 as a possible D gene (5 bases). The CDR3 has 15 amino acids. Looked up from germline, CDR1 is SGHRS and CDR2 is YFSETQ. Trimming cost V 0 bases and J 7 bases, with 13 bases left between them. The CDR3 nucleotides are TGCGCCAGCAGCTTGGCGGCAGGGATGGGTGAAAAACTGTTTTTT. Residues: CASSLAAGMGEKLFF.

The chain uses TRBV7-2 and TRBJ2-3; TRBD2 matches 8 bases. The junction had 4 bases not matched to a gene; V was cut back by 4 bases and J by 1 base. The CDR3 has 15 amino acids. Germline V lookup: CDR1 SGHTA, CDR2 FQGNSA. Here the CDR3 DNA reads TGTGCCAGCAGCTCCCTGCGGGGGGGCACAGATACGCAGTATTTT. It is translated as CASSSLRGGTDTQYF.

The V call is TRBV29-1, the J call TRBJ1-2, with D tentatively TRBD1 (6 bases). Germline V gene sequence: CDR1 SQVTM, CDR2 ANQGSEA. V was cut by 4 bases and J by 6 bases, with 18 bases left in between. CDR3 length: 14 amino acids. The DNA for the CDR3 is TGCAGCGTTGTTGGGGGGCAGGGGTTCAATGGCTACACCTTC. Translated, it gives CSVVGGQGFNGYTF.

The chain recombines TRBV28 with TRBJ1-1; the match to TRBD1 covers 11 bases. The trim removed 4 bases at V and 4 bases at J, leaving 5 bases unmatched. Germline V CDR1 and CDR2: MDHEN, SYDVKM. The CDR3 runs to 15 residues. As DNA, the CDR3 is TGTGCCAGCAGTTCCGGGGGGACAGGGGGCACTGAAGCTTTCTTT. Protein sequence: CASSSGGTGGTEAFF.

This chain joins TRBV5-5 and TRBJ1-1; possibly TRBD1 for D (6 bases). CDR3 length: 13 amino acids. Trimming removed 0 bases from V and 9 bases from J, with 12 bases in between. The germline V gene encodes CDR1 SGHKS and CDR2 YYEKEE (reference sequence). The CDR3 loop reads CASSLVGGGKAFF. CDR3 sequence (DNA): TGTGCCAGCAGCTTGGTGGGAGGGGGGAAAGCTTTCTTT.

V and J are TRBV19 and TRBJ2-3, with a weak D call TRBD2 (6 bases). This CDR3 comprises 14 residues. The V gene lost 7 bases and the J gene lost 0 bases, with 11 bases spanning the gap. Germline V gene lookup returns CDR1 LNHDA and CDR2 SQIVND (reference sequence). CDR3 bases: TGTGCCAGTAAGGCGCTAGCGAGCACAGATACGCAGTATTTT. It yields the protein CASKALASTDTQYF.

The rearrangement links TRBV28 to TRBJ2-7, with D perhaps TRBD2 (5 bases). The length of the CDR3 is 15 residues. Germline V lookup: CDR1 MDHEN, CDR2 SYDVKM. V lost 6 bases, J lost 6 bases, and 21 bases lay in between. The DNA of the CDR3 is TGTGCCAGCAGCCAAAAAAAGAGTCAGGAGGTCGAGCAGTACTTC. This codes for CASSQKKSQEVEQYF.

V gene TRBV10-3 combines with J gene TRBJ1-2; D might be TRBD1 (5 bases). CDR1 and CDR2 from the germline V gene are ENHRY and SYGVKD. The ends were cut back, 2 bases at V and 7 bases at J, with 17 bases in the middle. There are 15 residues in the CDR3. CDR3 protein: CAISEPRDSAGGYTF. The DNA for the CDR3 is TGTGCCATCAGTGAGCCTAGAGACAGCGCCGGTGGCTACACCTTC.

V usage is TRBV6-5 and J usage is TRBJ2-3; 10 nucleotides agree with TRBD2. The CDR3 runs to 14 residues. Germline CDR1 reads MNHEY; CDR2 reads SVGAGI. J was trimmed by 6 bases and V by 6 bases; bases with no gene match: 6. CDR3 protein: CASRGLAGVDTQYF. The CDR3 DNA reads TGTGCCAGCAGGGGTCTAGCGGGAGTTGATACGCAGTATTTT.

V usage is TRBV28 and J usage is TRBJ2-6; D ambiguous. The V end was cut by 3 bases, the J end by 0 bases, with 18 bases between. The CDR3 runs to 19 residues. CDR1 is MDHEN, CDR2 SYDVKM, per germline. CDR3 in DNA: TGTGCCAGCAGTTTTTTGCTCGACATAGACTCCTCTGGGGCCAACGTCCTGACTTTC. It is translated as CASSFLLDIDSSGANVLTF.

The rearrangement uses TRBV4-2 and TRBJ2-3; 7 positions agree with TRBD1. CDR3 size: 15 residues. In germline, CDR1 is LGHNA, CDR2 YNFKEQ. Trimming at V came to 0 bases and at J to 1 base, leaving 1 base not matched to a gene. DNA of the CDR3: TGTGCCAGCAGCCAAGAGGGACAGCGCACAGATACGCAGTATTTT. The encoded protein is CASSQEGQRTDTQYF.

The V call is TRBV5-1, the J call TRBJ2-1; unclear D gene. Trimming left V 1 base short and J 0 bases short, with 11 bases between. Germline-derived CDR1 and CDR2 are SGHRS and YFSETQ. This CDR3 region has 16 residues. Here the CDR3 reads CASSLSGSSSYNEQFF. For the CDR3, the DNA is TGCGCCAGCAGCTTGAGTGGATCTAGCTCCTACAATGAGCAGTTCTTC.

Details on this clone: Distinct nucleotide sequences in the sample also encode this CDR3. The V gene is TRBV6-5, the J gene TRBJ2-2; D is unresolved. The CDR3 extends over 11 amino acids. Trimming took off 6 bases at V and 9 bases at J, with 8 bases between the two ends. Germline V CDR1 and CDR2: MNHEY, SVGAGI. CDR3 DNA sequence: TGTGCCAGCAGGACCTCCCGGGAGCTGTTTTTT. Amino acid sequence: CASRTSRELFF.

The J gene is TRBJ1-1, the V gene TRBV6-1; maybe TRBD1 (6 bases). V lost 6 bases to trimming and J lost 4 bases, with 18 bases between them. CDR3 size: 15 residues. Germline assignment: CDR1 MNHNS and CDR2 SASEGT. This chain's CDR3 is CASRPLTGLSTEAFF. CDR3 DNA sequence: TGTGCCAGCAGGCCTTTAACAGGGCTTTCCACTGAAGCTTTCTTT.

Concerning this clone itself: In the same sample, other DNA sequences code for this CDR3. The genes are TRBV5-1 and TRBJ1-2; D remains ambiguous. Germline CDR1 SGHRS, CDR2 YFSETQ. This CDR3 region has 13 residues. Trimming removed 0 bases from V and 5 bases from J, with 8 bases in between. The CDR3 DNA sequence: TGCGCCAGCAGCTTGGGAGACGGATATGGCTACACCTTC. Its translation: CASSLGDGYGYTF.

The V gene is TRBV5-1, the J gene TRBJ1-1; possible D gene TRBD1, 5 bases. V lost 2 bases and J lost 3, with 11 bases in between. The germline CDR1 and CDR2 sequences are SGHRS and YFSETQ. CDR3 length: 14 residues. For the CDR3, the DNA is TGCGCCAGCAGCTTAACAGGTGAGGACACTGAAGCTTTCTTT. This gives the protein CASSLTGEDTEAFF.

This sequence joins TRBV9 and TRBJ2-3; TRBD2 is a possible D gene (6 bases). The ends were cut back, 4 bases at V and 2 bases at J, with 14 bases in the middle. The germline V gene has CDR1 SGDLS and CDR2 YYNGEE. The CDR3 is made up of 15 amino acids. Written as DNA, the CDR3 is TGTGCCAGCAGCCCAACACCGGGGGACACAGATACGCAGTATTTT. It specifies CASSPTPGDTDTQYF.

The V call is TRBV19, the J call TRBJ2-1; TRBD2 matches 10 bases. This CDR3 is 17 amino acids long. Germline CDR1 and CDR2: LNHDA and SQIVND (reference sequence). Trimming removed 3 bases from V and 6 bases from J; junction bases left unmatched: 11. The CDR3 DNA sequence: TGTGCCAGTAGTATTGGGACTAGCGACAGGTTCGGCAATGAGCAGTTCTTC. This translates into CASSIGTSDRFGNEQFF.

J is TRBJ2-7 and V is TRBV6-1, with 7 bases identical to TRBD1. The CDR3 covers 14 residues. Germline CDR1 and CDR2: MNHNS and SASEGT. Trimming took 10 bases from V and 1 from J; bases not matched to a gene: 10. Here the CDR3 reads CANPDRRGSYEQYF. In DNA form, the CDR3 reads TGTGCCAACCCGGACAGGCGAGGGTCCTACGAGCAGTACTTC.